Following are 20 T cell receptor beta chains from one sample sequenced in a study of blood T cell repertoires in COVID-19. Sequenced by immunoSEQ multiplex PCR; TCRdb stores in-frame clones only, minus some. The table has around 230,000 clones, over 75% seen once. Sequencing was carried out using PBMCs or T cells enriched from blood (not recorded which). These receptors originate from a man aged 35 to 55 who had recovered from COVID-19.

The V call is TRBV19, the J call TRBJ2-5; TRBD2 aligns across 7 bases. J lost 3 bases, V lost 1 base, and 11 bases had no gene match. This CDR3 contains 17 residues. CDR1 LNHDA and CDR2 SQIVND come from the germline V gene (reference sequence). CDR3 DNA: TGTGCCAGTAGTATAGGGGGCGGGGGAGCCCTTAAAGAGACCCAGTACTTC. Encoded protein: CASSIGGGGALKETQYF.

This clone was seen a handful of times. The chain has TRBV12-5 and TRBJ2-2; D is unresolved. The germline V gene has CDR1 LGHNT and CDR2 FRNRAP. Trimming pared 2 bases from V and 5 bases from J, leaving 12 bases between. The length of the CDR3 is 15 residues. The CDR3: CASGLSLLTTGELFF. In DNA form, the CDR3 reads TGTGCTAGTGGTTTGTCCCTCCTTACAACCGGGGAGCTGTTTTTT.

DNA for the CDR3: TGTGCCACCAGTGATTACTCGACAGGAACCTACGAGCAGTACTTC. Encoded protein: CATSDYSTGTYEQYF. The chain joins TRBV24-1 to TRBJ2-7, with D possibly TRBD1 on 6 matching bases. The CDR3 totals 15 residues. CDR1 and CDR2 (germline): KGHDR, SFDVKD. The V end lost 2 bases, the J end lost 2 bases, and 12 bases lay between the germline ends.

The chain couples TRBV7-9 to TRBJ1-3, with TRBD1 matching 9 bases. Trimming at V came to 5 bases and at J to 4 bases, leaving 15 bases not matched to a gene. Per germline, CDR1 SEHNR and CDR2 FQNEAQ (reference sequence). The CDR3 has 18 residues. The CDR3 region has the DNA TGTGCCAGCAGCCTGAAGCTGTTACAGGGGGCCGCAGGAAACACCATATATTTT. Amino acids: CASSLKLLQGAAGNTIYF.

V is TRBV3-1 (or the pseudogene TRBV3-2) and J is TRBJ2-7; D remains unclear. The CDR3 covers 14 residues. V was cut by 5 bases and J by 1 base, with 12 bases left in between. In germline, CDR1 is LGHDT, CDR2 YNNKEL (reference sequence). CDR3 sequence reads: CASSTRFRSYEQYF. For the CDR3, the DNA is TGTGCCAGCAGCACGCGATTCCGTTCCTACGAGCAGTACTTC.

This clone has just one count. The sample contains more than one DNA sequence encoding this CDR3. The CDR3 loop is CSVGQGANTEAFF. CDR3 bases: TGCAGCGTCGGACAGGGGGCGAACACTGAAGCTTTCTTT. This chain joins TRBV29-1 and TRBJ1-1, with 11 bases aligning to TRBD1. The CDR3 sequence is 13 residues long. Germline values: CDR1 SQVTM, CDR2 ANQGSEA. V lost 6 bases to trimming and J lost 1 base; unmatched junction nucleotides: 1. The entire variable domain, with the rest obtained from reference TRBV29-1 and TRBJ1-1, is as follows: SAVISQKPSRDICQRGTSLTIQCQVDSQVTMMFWYRQQPGQSLTLIATANQGSEATYESGFVIDKFPISRPNLTFSTLTVSNMSPEDSSIYLCSVGQGANTEAFFGQGTRLTVV.

The CDR3 nucleotides read TGTGCCAGCCAAATCCAGGGACTCTCTGAAGCTTTCTTT. Protein product: CASQIQGLSEAFF. V and J are TRBV12-3 or TRBV12-4 and TRBJ1-1; a weak D match, TRBD1 (5 bases). The V and J ends lost 8 bases and 6 bases respectively, with 16 bases between them. This CDR3 is 13 amino acids long.

This clone showed up many times. The chain links TRBV5-1 to TRBJ2-7; TRBD1 matches at 9 bases. Germline CDR1 SGHRS, CDR2 YFSETQ. Losses at the gene ends were 10 bases for V and 7 bases for J; bases not matched to a gene: 12. The CDR3 is 13 amino acids. Written as DNA, the CDR3 is TGCGCCTCCACGACAGGGGGATCATCTGAGCAGTACTTC. This sequence encodes CASTTGGSSEQYF.

The rearrangement uses TRBV10-2 and TRBJ2-1, with D possibly matching TRBD2 (5 bases). The CDR3 runs 11 residues. CDR1 is WSHSY, CDR2 SAAADI, per germline. V was cut by 4 bases and J by 10 bases, with 8 bases left in between. CDR3 sequence (DNA): TGCGCCAGCAGTGTAGAGGGCGAGCAGTTCTTC. Translated, it gives CASSVEGEQFF.

This chain joins TRBV19 and TRBJ1-6; maybe TRBD1 (5 bases). Trimming took 6 bases from V and 8 from J, leaving 17 bases between them. CDR1 is LNHDA, CDR2 SQIVND, per germline (reference sequence). This CDR3 is 15 amino acids long. CDR3 nucleotide sequence: TGTGCCAGTAGCTGGTCGGCAGGGAGGGATTCACCCCTCCACTTT. It specifies CASSWSAGRDSPLHF.

The V and J genes are TRBV28 and TRBJ2-7; D is perhaps TRBD1 (6 bases). Trimming took 6 bases from V and 3 from J, leaving 18 bases between them. This CDR3 has 15 amino acids. The germline V gene has CDR1 MDHEN and CDR2 SYDVKM. CDR3 residues: CASRLGLGAGYEQYF. The CDR3 nucleotides read TGTGCCAGCAGATTAGGGCTGGGGGCGGGCTACGAGCAGTACTTC.

The gene calls are TRBV6-6 and TRBJ1-1; TRBD1 agrees at 10 bases. The CDR3 length is 18 residues. The V segment lost 5 bases and the J segment 3 bases; nucleotides outside the gene matches: 15. The germline V gene has CDR1 MNHNY and CDR2 SVGAGI (reference sequence). Here the CDR3 DNA reads TGTGCCAGCAGTCCCCTTTTCGGACAGGGGGTTAGGTACACTGAAGCTTTCTTT. Its protein product is CASSPLFGQGVRYTEAFF.

In nucleotides, the CDR3 is TGTGCCAGCAGCCAAGAGTTACAGGCCCACAATGAGCAGTTCTTC. Residues: CASSQELQAHNEQFF. The chain combines TRBV4-2 with TRBJ2-1; tentatively, D is TRBD1 (5 bases). Trimming shortened V by 0 bases and J by 5 bases, and 11 bases separated the two germline ends. CDR1 is LGHNA and CDR2 is YNFKEQ in the germline V gene. The CDR3 spans 15 residues.

This clone has just a few counts. This chain uses TRBV5-6 with TRBJ1-2; D gene ambiguous. The ends were cut back, 1 base at V and 3 bases at J, with 19 bases in the middle. The CDR3 runs to 17 residues. From germline, CDR1 is SGHDT and CDR2 YYEEEE. In nucleotides, the CDR3 is TGTGCCAGCAGCTTGTTTGGCCTTAAAGCCCAGGACTATGGCTACACCTTC. It specifies CASSLFGLKAQDYGYTF.

The chain links TRBV19 to TRBJ1-2; 9 nucleotides line up with TRBD1. The CDR3 is 14 amino acids. The V segment lost 4 bases and the J segment 2 bases; nucleotides outside the gene matches: 2. Germline CDR1 LNHDA, CDR2 SQIVND (reference sequence). The CDR3 is CASSTDRGNYGYTF. CDR3 DNA: TGTGCCAGTAGTACGGACAGGGGAAACTATGGCTACACCTTC.

This clone was observed a single time. The chain's CDR3 is CASSLSGGVSSTDTQYF. The DNA for the CDR3 is TGTGCCAGCAGCCTGAGCGGGGGGGTTTCTAGCACAGATACGCAGTATTTT. The V gene is TRBV11-2, the J gene TRBJ2-3; TRBD2 aligns across 10 bases. J lost 0 bases, V lost 5 bases, and 8 bases had no gene match. The germline CDR1 and CDR2 sequences are SGHAT and FQNNGV. The CDR3 extends over 17 amino acids.

The J gene is TRBJ2-7, the V gene TRBV19; TRBD2 matches 7 bases. The CDR3 is made up of 14 amino acids. Germline V gives CDR1 LNHDA, CDR2 SQIVND (reference sequence). V lost 3 bases to trimming and J lost 0 bases; unmatched junction nucleotides: 2. The CDR3 here is CASSMGGSSYEQYF. The CDR3 bases are TGTGCCAGTAGTATGGGGGGGAGCTCCTACGAGCAGTACTTC. The full variable domain, its missing parts supplied by reference TRBV19 and TRBJ2-7, is DGGITQSPKYLFRKEGQNVTLSCEQNLNHDAMYWYRQDPGQGLRLIYYSQIVNDFQKGDIAEGYSVSREKKESFPLTVTSAQKNPTAFYLCASSMGGSSYEQYFGPGTRLTVT.

The chain links TRBV30 to TRBJ1-5; TRBD1 matches at 9 bases. This CDR3 has 12 residues. Germline CDR1 GTSNPN, CDR2 SVGIG (reference sequence). V shed 7 bases and J 4 bases; nucleotides not matched to a gene: 2. CDR3 sequence: CASGQGNQPQHF. The CDR3 DNA is TGTGCCTCTGGACAGGGGAATCAGCCCCAGCATTTT. The variable domain in full, completed from reference TRBV30 and TRBJ1-5, reads SQTIHQWPATLVQPVGSPLSLECTVEGTSNPNLYWYRQAAGRGLQLLFYSVGIGQISSEVPQNLSASRPQDRQFILSSKKLLLSDSGFYLCASGQGNQPQHFGDGTRLSIL.

This clone was counted between two and nine times. V and J are TRBV10-3 and TRBJ1-2; D is uncertain. There are 14 residues in the CDR3. V dropped 2 bases and J dropped 4 bases, with 11 bases sitting between them. Germline CDR1 and CDR2: ENHRY and SYGVKD. The CDR3 nucleotides read TGTGCCATCAGTGAGAACGGAGGACGCTATGGCTACACCTTC. It translates to CAISENGGRYGYTF.

The V gene is TRBV7-8, the J gene TRBJ1-1; the match to TRBD1 covers 9 bases. The CDR3 is made up of 16 amino acids. V lost 4 bases to trimming and J lost 1 base; unmatched junction nucleotides: 7. Germline V gene lookup returns CDR1 SGHVS and CDR2 FQNEAQ. The CDR3 is CASSSILTGGNTEAFF. The CDR3 bases are TGTGCCAGCAGCTCAATTTTGACAGGGGGGAACACTGAAGCTTTCTTT.